This is a list of T cell receptor beta chains from one sample in a study of Ad26.COV2.S vaccination and SARS-CoV-2 variants. The repertoire was sequenced with immunoSEQ multiplex PCR; TCRdb's copy has only in-frame clones and lacks some. The profile shows 450,000 to 550,000 clones, roughly nine tenths of them singletons. This specimen was peripheral blood, taken in a trial of Ad26.COV2.S vaccine versus placebo. All receptors come from a person between 18 and 60 years old who received the Ad26.COV2.S COVID-19 vaccine or a placebo. Each CDR3 is given with its conserved first and last residue. Fields, in order: D gene, clone size, J gene, V gene, CDR3 DNA, CDR3 protein. D genes are given only for firm matches. Only part of the rows carry a size: once, few, many, or a class if the clone is expanded.

TRBD1,.,TRBJ2-7,TRBV7-9,TGTGCCAGCAGCTTAGCGGACAGGACCTACGAGCAGTACTTC,CASSLADRTYEQYF
.,few,TRBJ1-2,TRBV3-1/TRBV3-2,TGTGCCAGCAGCCAAGATTACGCACCTGGCTACACCTTC,CASSQDYAPGYTF
.,once,TRBJ1-1,TRBV6-5,TGTGCCAGCAGTTACTCGGGGGGCTCCACTGAAGCTTTCTTT,CASSYSGGSTEAFF
TRBD1,.,TRBJ1-5,TRBV15,TGTGCCACCAGCAGTTGGACAGGGATACAGCCCCAGCATTTT,CATSSWTGIQPQHF
.,.,TRBJ1-2,TRBV6-5,TGTGCCAGCAGACCCCCGGGGACCTATGGCTACACCTTC,CASRPPGTYGYTF
TRBD1,.,TRBJ1-2,TRBV24-1,TGTGCCACCAGTGGACAGGGTACTGGCTACACCTTC,CATSGQGTGYTF
.,.,TRBJ1-2,TRBV6-5,TGTGCCAGCAGCCTCGCGGGGGTTGGCTACACCTTC,CASSLAGVGYTF
TRBD2,.,TRBJ2-1,TRBV3-1/TRBV3-2,TGTGCCAGCAGCCAAGAAGGGCGGGGGGCCTACAATGAGCAGTTCTTC,CASSQEGRGAYNEQFF
.,.,TRBJ2-5,TRBV28,TGTGCCAGCATCAAGCGCTATCTCGGAGGACAAGAGACCCAGTACTTC,CASIKRYLGGQETQYF
.,.,TRBJ1-6,TRBV27,TGTGCCAGCAGCCCGCGCAGCTCCTATAATTCACCCCTCCACTTT,CASSPRSSYNSPLHF
.,once,TRBJ2-7,TRBV6-5,TGTGCCAGCCTACTAGATCACGTCACCTACGAGCAGTACTTC,CASLLDHVTYEQYF
TRBD1,.,TRBJ1-5,TRBV7-8,TGTGCCAGCAGCCCCGGACAGGGCAATCAGCCCCAGCATTTT,CASSPGQGNQPQHF
.,.,TRBJ2-5,TRBV5-1,TGCGCCAGCAGCTTACAGGGCGACCAAGAGACCCAGTACTTC,CASSLQGDQETQYF
.,.,TRBJ1-4,TRBV30,TGTGCCTGGAAAGGGGGGGCCGAAAAACTGTTTTTT,CAWKGGAEKLFF
.,.,TRBJ2-7,TRBV7-6,TGTGCCAGCAGCTCTCAACACGGGAGTCACGGCTACGAGCAGTACTTC,CASSSQHGSHGYEQYF
TRBD2,.,TRBJ2-2,TRBV2,TGTGCCAGCACCAGTAGGGCTAGCGGGAGTAACACCGGGGAGCTGTTTTTT,CASTSRASGSNTGELFF
.,.,TRBJ1-5,TRBV30,TGTGCCTGGAGGGATGGTTCCCGGCATGGGCCCCAGCATTTT,CAWRDGSRHGPQHF
.,.,TRBJ2-7,TRBV6-2/TRBV6-3,TGTGCCAGCAGTTACGACTTACTGGCAGGGGATGGCGAGTCGAGGGAGCAGTACTTC,CASSYDLLAGDGESREQYF
.,.,TRBJ1-5,TRBV3-1/TRBV3-2,TGTGCCAGCAGCCCAGGTGGTCAGCCCCAGCATTTT,CASSPGGQPQHF
TRBD1,.,TRBJ1-2,TRBV10-3,TGTGCCATCAGTCGGGACAGGGAGCATGGCTACACCTTC,CAISRDREHGYTF
.,.,TRBJ2-1,TRBV5-1,TGCGCCAGCAGCTTGCTGGGGAACAATGAGCAGTTCTTC,CASSLLGNNEQFF
.,.,TRBJ2-7,TRBV11-3,TGTGCCAGCAGCTTAGAGGCCGGATCCTACGAGCAGTACTTC,CASSLEAGSYEQYF
.,.,TRBJ2-2,TRBV7-2,TGTGCCAGCAGCCCCCAGGGCGGGGAGCTGTTTTTT,CASSPQGGELFF
.,.,TRBJ1-5,TRBV6-5,TGTGCCAGCAGATTACGGGGGGGGAATCAGCCCCAGCATTTT,CASRLRGGNQPQHF
TRBD1,.,TRBJ1-1,TRBV6-5,TGTGCCAGCAGCCGTGGACAGGGGGTGCGGGCTTTCTTT,CASSRGQGVRAFF
.,once,TRBJ1-1,TRBV14,TGTGCCAGCAGCCAAGGACGGGTCACTGAAGCTTTCTTT,CASSQGRVTEAFF
TRBD2,.,TRBJ2-7,TRBV9,TGTGCCAGCAGCGTAGGACTAGCACTAGACTACGAGCAGTACTTC,CASSVGLALDYEQYF
.,.,TRBJ1-6,TRBV2,TGTGCCAGCAGTGTGGTCGCCAGTAATTCACCCCTCCACTTT,CASSVVASNSPLHF
.,.,TRBJ1-5,TRBV18,TGTGCCAGCTCACCAAACAGGGCCAGCAATCAGCCCCAGCATTTT,CASSPNRASNQPQHF
.,.,TRBJ2-7,TRBV14,TGTGCCAGCAGCCAAGCGGGGCCCATCTACGAGCAGTACTTC,CASSQAGPIYEQYF
.,.,TRBJ1-4,TRBV2,TGTGCCGGCGTCAGGGACCCAGGGGAAAAACTGTTTTTT,CAGVRDPGEKLFF
.,.,TRBJ1-1,TRBV5-1,TGCGCCAGCAGCTTGGGGCGGGGCGCTGAAGCTTTCTTT,CASSLGRGAEAFF
TRBD1,once,TRBJ1-4,TRBV7-9,TGTGCCAGCAGCAAGGACAGGTTTGGTAGTGAAAAACTGTTTTTT,CASSKDRFGSEKLFF
.,.,TRBJ1-1,TRBV6-5,TGTGCCAGCAGTCCGCGACTCCAGGGAGAAGCTTTCTTT,CASSPRLQGEAFF
TRBD2,.,TRBJ2-2,TRBV5-1,TGCGCCAGCAGCTTACACCTAGCGGGAGGGAACTCCGGGGAGCTGTTTTTT,CASSLHLAGGNSGELFF
.,.,TRBJ2-7,TRBV29-1,TGCAGCGCTTCGGAAGGAGCCTACGAGCAGTACTTC,CSASEGAYEQYF
.,.,TRBJ1-2,TRBV7-9,TGTGCCAGCAGCTTATCCATAAACTATGGCTACACCTTC,CASSLSINYGYTF
TRBD1,.,TRBJ2-7,TRBV28,TGTGCCAGCACTCAATCCGGGACAGGGACCTACGAGCAGTACTTC,CASTQSGTGTYEQYF
.,.,TRBJ1-2,TRBV27,TGTGCCAGCAGTTTATGGGGGGCCAACCCAGGCTATGGCTACACCTTC,CASSLWGANPGYGYTF
.,.,TRBJ1-2,TRBV25-1,TGTGCCAGCAGTGAGGCAGGACCTCGGTCTAACTATGGCTACACCTTC,CASSEAGPRSNYGYTF
.,.,TRBJ1-4,TRBV7-9,TGTGCCAGCAGATCGGGGGGAACTAATGAAAAACTGTTTTTT,CASRSGGTNEKLFF
.,.,TRBJ1-2,TRBV7-8,TGTGCCAGCAGCTTAGGGGGCTCCTACACCTTC,CASSLGGSYTF
.,.,TRBJ2-7,TRBV5-4,TGTGCCAGCAGCATACGGGATTCCTACGAGCAGTACTTC,CASSIRDSYEQYF